These T cell receptor beta chains were read from a single sample in a study of T cell changes during pregnancy in multiple sclerosis. Generated by immunoSEQ multiplex PCR, the TCRdb table keeps only in-frame clones and is missing some. The sample has tens of thousands of clones, about 92% seen once. Source: CD8+ T cells from peripheral blood mononuclear cells, taken in the second trimester of pregnancy. All receptors derive from a female donor with multiple sclerosis, enrolled in a pregnancy study. Each CDR3 is given with its conserved first and last residue. A D gene is named only where the DNA matches it firmly. Size is stated for part of the rows, as once, few or many counts, or as a class when the clone is expanded.

cdr3_nt cdr3_aa v_call d_call j_call clone_size
TGTGCCAGTATAGGTTCTCCGGGACAGGTGGAGGGAGGGCCCCAGCATTTT CASIGSPGQVEGGPQHF TRBV19 TRBD1 TRBJ1-5 once
TGTGCCAGCAGCTTAAAGCGGTACAATGAGCAGTTCTTC CASSLKRYNEQFF TRBV13 - TRBJ2-1 -
TGCAGCGTTGAATTAGGGGGTCGGCTAGATACGCAGTATTTT CSVELGGRLDTQYF TRBV29-1 - TRBJ2-3 -
TGTGCCAGCAGCTTAGATGTCGGCGAGGGTGAGCAGTTCTTC CASSLDVGEGEQFF TRBV7-8 - TRBJ2-1 -
TGTGCCAGCAGCCCGGGGGGGGGCACTGAAGCTTTCTTT CASSPGGGTEAFF TRBV7-9 - TRBJ1-1 once
TGTGCCAGCAGCACTTGGGCGGGACAGGGAATGTTGAACACTGAAGCTTTCTTT CASSTWAGQGMLNTEAFF TRBV27 TRBD1 TRBJ1-1 -
TGTGCCAGCGCCGGACAGGGCTCTGGGGCCAACGTCCTGACTTTC CASAGQGSGANVLTF TRBV7-9 TRBD1 TRBJ2-6 -
TGTGCCATCAGTGAGAGTGGTGGGGGCAAATACTTC CAISESGGGKYF TRBV10-3 - TRBJ2-4 -
TGTGCCAGCAGTTTAACCCCGCCGGGACAGGGCGGACACGAGCAGTACTTC CASSLTPPGQGGHEQYF TRBV27 TRBD1 TRBJ2-7 -
TGCAGCGTCGTGATACTCGGCAATGAGCAGTTCTTC CSVVILGNEQFF TRBV29-1 - TRBJ2-1 -
- CASSSSGDPYEQYF TRBV27 - TRBJ2-7 -
TGTGCCAGCAGCCAAGGGGCAGGGGAAGCTTTCTTT CASSQGAGEAFF TRBV4-2 - TRBJ1-1 -
TGTGCCAGCAGCTTATGGGACAGGGTCGAGACCCAGTACTTC CASSLWDRVETQYF TRBV11-2 TRBD1 TRBJ2-5 -
TGTGCCAGCAGTGAATCATACAGGCAAATCGAAAAACTGTTTTTT CASSESYRQIEKLFF TRBV25-1 - TRBJ1-4 -
TGTGCCAGCAGCCCACTTACAGGGACCGGGGAGCTGTTTTTT CASSPLTGTGELFF TRBV7-9 - TRBJ2-2 once
TGTGCCAGCAGCCAAGGGAGGTTGAATGAGCAGTTCTTC CASSQGRLNEQFF TRBV4-2 - TRBJ2-1 -
TGTGCCAGCAGTTACGATTCGGGGGGCCTGAACACTGAAGCTTTCTTT CASSYDSGGLNTEAFF TRBV6-5 - TRBJ1-1 -
TGTGCCAGCAGCCATCAGGCGGGAATAACTGAAGCTTTCTTT CASSHQAGITEAFF TRBV7-8 - TRBJ1-1 -
TGTGCCAGCAGCCCACCAGTGAGGGGGGCCAACGTCCTGACTTTC CASSPPVRGANVLTF TRBV7-9 - TRBJ2-6 -
TGTGCCACCCGGGACAGCAGCAATCAGCCCCAGCATTTT CATRDSSNQPQHF TRBV15 TRBD1 TRBJ1-5 -
TGTGCCAGCAGCGTAGGTTCAGGACTAGCGGGTGATACGCAGTATTTT CASSVGSGLAGDTQYF TRBV9 TRBD2 TRBJ2-3 -
TGTGCCAGCAGTTTATACCCCGGTACAGGGGACAATGAGCAGTTCTTC CASSLYPGTGDNEQFF TRBV27 TRBD1 TRBJ2-1 once
TGTGCCAGCAGCCAAGAGAGCGGGAACCCCTCCTACGAGCAGTACTTC CASSQESGNPSYEQYF TRBV4-2 TRBD2 TRBJ2-7 once
TGCGCCAGCAGCCAAGTGGCAGGAAGCTCCTACGAGCAGTACTTC CASSQVAGSSYEQYF TRBV4-1 - TRBJ2-7 -
TGTGCCAGCAGTGAAGAAGGACAGGGGTATGAAAAACTGTTTTTT CASSEEGQGYEKLFF TRBV6-1 TRBD1 TRBJ1-4 once
TGCAGCGTTGAAGAGGCTAGTGTTGAAGCTTTCTTT CSVEEASVEAFF TRBV29-1 - TRBJ1-1 few
TGTGCCAGTAGTATAGGACTAGCACAAGAGACCCAGTACTTC CASSIGLAQETQYF TRBV19 TRBD2 TRBJ2-5 -
TGTGCCAGTAGTATTGGACAGGCGGTCTCCTACGAGCAGTACTTC CASSIGQAVSYEQYF TRBV19 TRBD1 TRBJ2-7 -
TGCGCCAGCAGTGAGCTAGCGGGATCAAAAGATACGCAGTATTTT CASSELAGSKDTQYF TRBV10-2 TRBD2 TRBJ2-3 -
TGTGCCAGCAGTTTATTTTTCCCTCCGGCCTCCAGGGGGACAGATACGCAGTATTTT CASSLFFPPASRGTDTQYF TRBV27 TRBD1 TRBJ2-3 -
TGTGCCAGCTCACCACCGGGACAGGCAGACTATGGCTACACCTTC CASSPPGQADYGYTF TRBV18 TRBD1 TRBJ1-2 -
TGTGCCAGCACCTCAGGCGGCCGGACAGTCGAAAAACTGTTTTTT CASTSGGRTVEKLFF TRBV28 - TRBJ1-4 -
TGCGCCAGCAGCCAAGATAGCGGGGGATCCTACGAGCAGTACTTC CASSQDSGGSYEQYF TRBV4-3 TRBD2 TRBJ2-7 -
TGCGCCAGCAGCCAAGAATACAGGAATAATGAAAAACTGTTTTTT CASSQEYRNNEKLFF TRBV4-1 - TRBJ1-4 few
TGCGCCAGCAGCTTGGTGGGGGGGGCCGGCACTGAAGCTTTCTTT CASSLVGGAGTEAFF TRBV5-1 - TRBJ1-1 -
TGTGCCAGCAGCCCGAGGGGCGGGGGGGATACCTACGAGCAGTACTTC CASSPRGGGDTYEQYF TRBV7-9 TRBD2 TRBJ2-7 -
TGTGCCAGCATCGACAGGGGGCACGAGACCCAGTACTTC CASIDRGHETQYF TRBV6-6 TRBD1 TRBJ2-5 -
TGTGCCAGCAGCTTGTCGGGGGACGGCGGCTACACCTTC CASSLSGDGGYTF TRBV11-2 - TRBJ1-2 -
TGTGTCAGAAGCTTAGCCCCCAACAGGGGACTGAATCAGCCCCAGCATTTT CVRSLAPNRGLNQPQHF TRBV7-5 - TRBJ1-5 -
TGTGCCAGCAGCCGAAACAGGGGGCTCGCAGGGGCCAACGTCCTGACTTTC CASSRNRGLAGANVLTF TRBV7-6 TRBD1 TRBJ2-6 -
TGTGCCAGCAGCCAGCGGGAGCTATCCTCCTACGAGCAGTACTTC CASSQRELSSYEQYF TRBV4-2 TRBD2 TRBJ2-7 -
TGTGCCAGCAGCCTGGACATCTCCTCTGGAAACACCATATATTTT CASSLDISSGNTIYF TRBV7-2 - TRBJ1-3 -
TGTGCCAGCAGTCTTAAAGGTGGGGCTTCTTTTAATGAGCAGTTCTTC CASSLKGGASFNEQFF TRBV6-4 - TRBJ2-1 -
TGTGCCAGCAATCACTTAGGTACAGGGGCCTATGGCTACACCTTC CASNHLGTGAYGYTF TRBV28 TRBD1 TRBJ1-2 -
TGTGCCAGCAGCAAACAGGGGGCTGTAGCAGATACGCAGTATTTT CASSKQGAVADTQYF TRBV11-3 TRBD1 TRBJ2-3 -
TGTGCCAGCAGTTTAAACGGGGGTGGCTATGGCTACACCTTC CASSLNGGGYGYTF TRBV27 - TRBJ1-2 -
TGTGCCAGCAGCTGGCAAACAGGGGGAAGGAACACCGGGGAGCTGTTTTTT CASSWQTGGRNTGELFF TRBV7-6 TRBD1 TRBJ2-2 -
TGTGCCAGCAGCGGGGACAGCTCCTACGAGCAGTACTTC CASSGDSSYEQYF TRBV5-5 TRBD1 TRBJ2-7 few
TGCGCCAGCAGCCAAGTACAGGGGGCGCTTATGGGCACAGATACGCAGTATTTT CASSQVQGALMGTDTQYF TRBV4-3 TRBD1 TRBJ2-3 -
TGTGCCAGCAGCTTCACAGGGAGTGAAGCTTTCTTT CASSFTGSEAFF TRBV4-2 - TRBJ1-1 -